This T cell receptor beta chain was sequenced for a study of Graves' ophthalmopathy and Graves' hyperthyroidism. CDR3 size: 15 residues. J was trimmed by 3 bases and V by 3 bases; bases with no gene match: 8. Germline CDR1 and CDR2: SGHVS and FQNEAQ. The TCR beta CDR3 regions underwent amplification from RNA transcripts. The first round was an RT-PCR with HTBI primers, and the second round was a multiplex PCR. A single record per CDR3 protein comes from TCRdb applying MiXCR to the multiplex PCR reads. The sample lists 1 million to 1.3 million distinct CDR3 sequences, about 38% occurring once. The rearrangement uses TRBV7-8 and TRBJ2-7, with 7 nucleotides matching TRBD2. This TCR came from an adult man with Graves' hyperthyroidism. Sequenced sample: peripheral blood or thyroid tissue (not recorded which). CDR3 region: CASSFGPPGGYEQYF. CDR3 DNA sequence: TGTGCCAGCAGCTTCGGACCTCCGGGGGGCTACGAGCAGTACTTC.